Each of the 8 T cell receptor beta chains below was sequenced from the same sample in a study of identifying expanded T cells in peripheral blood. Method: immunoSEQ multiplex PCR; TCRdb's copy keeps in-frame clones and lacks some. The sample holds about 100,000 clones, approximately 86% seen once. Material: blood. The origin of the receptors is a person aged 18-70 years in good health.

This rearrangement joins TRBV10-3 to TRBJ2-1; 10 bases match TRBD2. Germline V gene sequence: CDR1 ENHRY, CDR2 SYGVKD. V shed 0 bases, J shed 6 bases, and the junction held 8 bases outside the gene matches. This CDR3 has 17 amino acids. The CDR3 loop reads CAISESILAGKGNEQFF. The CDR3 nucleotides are TGTGCCATCAGTGAGTCGATACTAGCGGGGAAGGGCAATGAGCAGTTCTTC.

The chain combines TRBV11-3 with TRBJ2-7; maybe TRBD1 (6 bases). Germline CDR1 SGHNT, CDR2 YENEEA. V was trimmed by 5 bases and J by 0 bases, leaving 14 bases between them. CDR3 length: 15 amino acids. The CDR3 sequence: CASSNLRGPSYEQYF. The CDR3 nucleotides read TGTGCCAGCAGCAACCTCAGGGGACCCTCCTACGAGCAGTACTTC.

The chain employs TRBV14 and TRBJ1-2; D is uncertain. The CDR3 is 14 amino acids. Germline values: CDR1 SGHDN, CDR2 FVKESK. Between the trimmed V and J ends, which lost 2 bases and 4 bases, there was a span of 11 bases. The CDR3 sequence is CASSQYTRTYGYTF. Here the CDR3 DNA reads TGTGCCAGCAGCCAATACACCCGGACCTATGGCTACACCTTC.

CDR3 sequence reads: CASSMDMNTEAFF. CDR3 coding DNA: TGTGCCAGCAGCATGGATATGAACACTGAAGCTTTCTTT. V usage is TRBV5-4 and J usage is TRBJ1-1; the D is unclear. V lost 4 bases, J lost 0 bases, and 7 bases lay in between. CDR3 length: 13 residues. Germline assignment: CDR1 SGHNT and CDR2 YYREEE (reference sequence).

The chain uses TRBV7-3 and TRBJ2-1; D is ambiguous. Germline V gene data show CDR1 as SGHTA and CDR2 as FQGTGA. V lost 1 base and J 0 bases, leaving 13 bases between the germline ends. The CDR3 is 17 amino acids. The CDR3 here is CASSLKGNRSSYNEQFF. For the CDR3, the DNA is TGTGCCAGCAGCTTAAAGGGCAATCGGAGCTCCTACAATGAGCAGTTCTTC.

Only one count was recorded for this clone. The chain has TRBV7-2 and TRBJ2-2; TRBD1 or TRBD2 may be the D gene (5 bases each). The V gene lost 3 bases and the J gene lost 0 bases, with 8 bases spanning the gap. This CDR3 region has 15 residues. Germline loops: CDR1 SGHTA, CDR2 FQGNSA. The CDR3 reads CASSFWGSNTGELFF. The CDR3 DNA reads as TGTGCCAGCAGCTTTTGGGGGTCGAACACCGGGGAGCTGTTTTTT. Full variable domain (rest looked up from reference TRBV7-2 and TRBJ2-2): GAGVSQSPSNKVTEKGKDVELRCDPISGHTALYWYRQSLGQGLEFLIYFQGNSAPDKSGLPSDRFSAERTGGSVSTLTIQRTQQEDSAVYLCASSFWGSNTGELFFGEGSRLTVL.

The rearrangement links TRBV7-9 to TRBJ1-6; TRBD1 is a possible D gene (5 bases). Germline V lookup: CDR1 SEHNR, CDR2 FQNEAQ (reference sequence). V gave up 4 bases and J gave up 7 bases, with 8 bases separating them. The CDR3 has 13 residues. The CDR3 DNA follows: TGTGCCAGCAGCTCTAGGGGAAATTCACCCCTCCACTTT. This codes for CASSSRGNSPLHF.

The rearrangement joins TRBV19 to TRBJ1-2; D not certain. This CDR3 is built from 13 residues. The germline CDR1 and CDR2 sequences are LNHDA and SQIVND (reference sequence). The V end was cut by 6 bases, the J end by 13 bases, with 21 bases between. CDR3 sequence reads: CASRAGPILPGTF. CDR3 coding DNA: TGTGCCAGTAGGGCAGGACCAATCTTACCGGGCACCTTC.